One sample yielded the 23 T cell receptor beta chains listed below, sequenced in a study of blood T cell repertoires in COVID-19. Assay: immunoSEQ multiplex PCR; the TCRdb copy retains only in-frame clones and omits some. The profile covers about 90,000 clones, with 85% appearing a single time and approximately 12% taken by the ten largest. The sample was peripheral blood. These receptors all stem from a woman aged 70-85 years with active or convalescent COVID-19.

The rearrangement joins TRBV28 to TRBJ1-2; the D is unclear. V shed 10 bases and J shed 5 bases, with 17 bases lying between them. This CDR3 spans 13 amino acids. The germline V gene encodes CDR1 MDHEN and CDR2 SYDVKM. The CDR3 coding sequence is TGTGCCATCCCTGCAAACTCGGGATATGGCTACACCTTC. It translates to CAIPANSGYGYTF.

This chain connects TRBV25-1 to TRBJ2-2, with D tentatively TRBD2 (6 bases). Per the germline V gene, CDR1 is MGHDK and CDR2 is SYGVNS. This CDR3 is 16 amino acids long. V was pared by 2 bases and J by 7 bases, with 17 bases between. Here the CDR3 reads CASSEPGTLGFGELFF. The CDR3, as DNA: TGTGCCAGCAGTGAACCCGGGACTCTTGGATTCGGGGAGCTGTTTTTT.

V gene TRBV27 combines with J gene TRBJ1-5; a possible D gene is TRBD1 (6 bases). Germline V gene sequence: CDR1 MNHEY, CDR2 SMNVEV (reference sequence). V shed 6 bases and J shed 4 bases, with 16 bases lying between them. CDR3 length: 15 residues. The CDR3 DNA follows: TGTGCCAGCAGCCGCAAGCCAGGGGTAAATCAGCCCCAGCATTTT. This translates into CASSRKPGVNQPQHF.

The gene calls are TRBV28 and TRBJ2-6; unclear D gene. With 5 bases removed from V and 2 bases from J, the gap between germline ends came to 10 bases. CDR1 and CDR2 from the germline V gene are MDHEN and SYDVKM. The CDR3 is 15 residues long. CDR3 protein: CASSAHIAGANVLTF. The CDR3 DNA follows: TGTGCCAGCAGTGCACATATCGCTGGGGCCAACGTCCTGACTTTC. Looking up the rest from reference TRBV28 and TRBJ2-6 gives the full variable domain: DVKVTQSSRYLVKRTGEKVFLECVQDMDHENMFWYRQDPGLGLRLIYFSYDVKMKEKGDIPEGYSVSREKKERFSLILESASTNQTSMYLCASSAHIAGANVLTFGAGSRLTVL.

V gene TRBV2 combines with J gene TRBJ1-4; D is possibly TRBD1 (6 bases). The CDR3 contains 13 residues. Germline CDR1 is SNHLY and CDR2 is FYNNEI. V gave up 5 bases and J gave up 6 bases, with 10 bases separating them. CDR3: CASSLNRDEKLFF. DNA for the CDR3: TGTGCCAGCAGTTTGAACAGGGATGAAAAACTGTTTTTT.

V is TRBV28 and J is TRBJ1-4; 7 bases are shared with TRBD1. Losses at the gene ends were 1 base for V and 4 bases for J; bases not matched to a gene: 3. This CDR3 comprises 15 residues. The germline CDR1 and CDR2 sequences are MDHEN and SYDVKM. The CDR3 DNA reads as TGTGCCAGCAGTTTATTGGGACAGAATAATGAAAAACTGTTTTTT. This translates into CASSLLGQNNEKLFF.

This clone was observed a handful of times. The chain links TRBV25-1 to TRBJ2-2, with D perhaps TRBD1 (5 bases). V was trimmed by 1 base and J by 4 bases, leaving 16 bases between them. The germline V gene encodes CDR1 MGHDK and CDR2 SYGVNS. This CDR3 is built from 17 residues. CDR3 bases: TGTGCCAGCAGTGAATTCGCTCAGGGTGTTGGCACCGGGGAGCTGTTTTTT. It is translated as CASSEFAQGVGTGELFF.

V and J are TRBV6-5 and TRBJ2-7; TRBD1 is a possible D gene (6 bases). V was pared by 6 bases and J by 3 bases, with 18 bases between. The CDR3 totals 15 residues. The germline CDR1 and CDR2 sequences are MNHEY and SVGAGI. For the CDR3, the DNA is TGTGCCAGCAGGTTGGGTGGGACACTAGTCTACGAGCAGTACTTC. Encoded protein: CASRLGGTLVYEQYF.

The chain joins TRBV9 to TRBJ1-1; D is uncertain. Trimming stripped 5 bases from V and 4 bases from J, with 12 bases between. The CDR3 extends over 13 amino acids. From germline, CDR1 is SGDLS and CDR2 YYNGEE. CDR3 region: CASSAHERTEAFF. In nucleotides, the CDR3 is TGTGCCAGCAGTGCACACGAACGCACTGAAGCTTTCTTT.

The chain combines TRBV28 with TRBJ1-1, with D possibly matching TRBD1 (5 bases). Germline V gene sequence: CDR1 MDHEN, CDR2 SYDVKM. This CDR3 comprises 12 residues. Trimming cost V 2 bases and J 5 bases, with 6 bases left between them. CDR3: CASSLQGTEAFF. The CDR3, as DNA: TGTGCCAGCAGTTTACAGGGTACTGAAGCTTTCTTT. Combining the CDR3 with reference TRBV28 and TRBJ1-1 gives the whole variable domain DVKVTQSSRYLVKRTGEKVFLECVQDMDHENMFWYRQDPGLGLRLIYFSYDVKMKEKGDIPEGYSVSREKKERFSLILESASTNQTSMYLCASSLQGTEAFFGQGTRLTVV.

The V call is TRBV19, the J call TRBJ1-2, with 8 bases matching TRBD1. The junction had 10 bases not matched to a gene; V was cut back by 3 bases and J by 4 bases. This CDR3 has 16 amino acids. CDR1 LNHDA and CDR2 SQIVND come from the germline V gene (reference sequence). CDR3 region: CASSIRRGLLGYGYTF. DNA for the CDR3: TGTGCCAGTAGTATTCGCAGGGGGCTTCTTGGCTATGGCTACACCTTC.

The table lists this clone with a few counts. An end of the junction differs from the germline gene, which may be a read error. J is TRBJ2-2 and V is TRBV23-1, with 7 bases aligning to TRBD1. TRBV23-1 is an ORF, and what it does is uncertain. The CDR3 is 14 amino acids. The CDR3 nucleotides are TGCGCCAGCAGCCGGGGCAGGGGGAACCGGGGAGCTGTTTTT. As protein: CASSRGRGNRGAVF.

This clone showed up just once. The CDR3: CASSLTGGLKDYEQYF. The CDR3, as DNA: TGTGCCAGCAGCTTAACGGGGGGGCTCAAGGATTACGAGCAGTACTTC. V is TRBV7-2 and J is TRBJ2-7; 8 bases map to TRBD2. Germline trimming cut 2 bases from V and 4 bases from J; bases unmatched to any gene: 10. The CDR3 spans 16 residues. Germline V lookup: CDR1 SGHTA, CDR2 FQGNSA. Combining the CDR3 with reference TRBV7-2 and TRBJ2-7 gives the whole variable domain GAGVSQSPSNKVTEKGKDVELRCDPISGHTALYWYRQSLGQGLEFLIYFQGNSAPDKSGLPSDRFSAERTGGSVSTLTIQRTQQEDSAVYLCASSLTGGLKDYEQYFGPGTRLTVT.

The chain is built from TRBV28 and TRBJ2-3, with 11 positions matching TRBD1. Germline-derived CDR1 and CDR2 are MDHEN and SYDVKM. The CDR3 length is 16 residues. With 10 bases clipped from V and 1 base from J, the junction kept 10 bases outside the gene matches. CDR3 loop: CATLSGDRGGTDTQYF. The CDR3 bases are TGTGCCACTCTATCCGGGGACAGGGGGGGCACAGATACGCAGTATTTT.

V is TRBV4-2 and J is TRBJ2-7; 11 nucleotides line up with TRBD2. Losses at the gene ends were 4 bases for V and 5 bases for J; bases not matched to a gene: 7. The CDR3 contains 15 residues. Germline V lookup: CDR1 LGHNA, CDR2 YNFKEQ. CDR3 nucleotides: TGTGCCAGCAGCCTGACTAGCGGGGAGAGACACGAGCAGTACTTC. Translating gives CASSLTSGERHEQYF.

The DNA of the CDR3 is TGTGCCAGCAGTTTTAGCGGGGGGGCTCTTGTGAATGAGCAGTTCTTC. Its protein is CASSFSGGALVNEQFF. The rearrangement links TRBV2 to TRBJ2-1, with TRBD2 matching over 11 bases. Trimming removed 5 bases from V and 7 bases from J; junction bases left unmatched: 10. Germline lookup yields CDR1 SNHLY and CDR2 FYNNEI. The CDR3 is 16 residues long.

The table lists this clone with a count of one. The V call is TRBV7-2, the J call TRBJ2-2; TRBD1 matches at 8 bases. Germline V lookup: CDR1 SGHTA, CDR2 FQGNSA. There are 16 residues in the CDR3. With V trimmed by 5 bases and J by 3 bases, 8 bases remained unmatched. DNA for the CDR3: TGTGCCAGCAGCGCCAGGGGGCCGAGAGACACCGGGGAGCTGTTTTTT. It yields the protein CASSARGPRDTGELFF.

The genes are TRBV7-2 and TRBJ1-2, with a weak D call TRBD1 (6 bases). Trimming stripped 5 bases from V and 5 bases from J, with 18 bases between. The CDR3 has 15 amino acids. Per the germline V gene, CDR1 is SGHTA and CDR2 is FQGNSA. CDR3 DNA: TGTGCCAGCAGCCCCGACGGGGGGGCGAGATATGGCTACACCTTC. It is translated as CASSPDGGARYGYTF. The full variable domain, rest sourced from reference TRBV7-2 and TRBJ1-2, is GAGVSQSPSNKVTEKGKDVELRCDPISGHTALYWYRQSLGQGLEFLIYFQGNSAPDKSGLPSDRFSAERTGGSVSTLTIQRTQQEDSAVYLCASSPDGGARYGYTFGSGTRLTVV.

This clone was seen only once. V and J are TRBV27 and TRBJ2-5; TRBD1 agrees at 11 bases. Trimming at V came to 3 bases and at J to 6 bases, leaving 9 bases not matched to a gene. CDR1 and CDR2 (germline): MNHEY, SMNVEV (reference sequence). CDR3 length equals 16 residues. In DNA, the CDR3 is TGTGCCAGCAGTTTCTCTGGGACAGGGGGGAAAAAGACCCAGTACTTC. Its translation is CASSFSGTGGKKTQYF.

The CDR3, as DNA: TGTGCCACCACTTCGGGACAGCAATCCTACGAGCAGTACTTC. Its protein product is CATTSGQQSYEQYF. The V and J genes are TRBV19 and TRBJ2-7; 7 bases map to TRBD1. The germline V gene encodes CDR1 LNHDA and CDR2 SQIVND (reference sequence). This CDR3 contains 14 residues. The V and J ends lost 10 bases and 1 base, in that order; junction bases with no gene match: 10.

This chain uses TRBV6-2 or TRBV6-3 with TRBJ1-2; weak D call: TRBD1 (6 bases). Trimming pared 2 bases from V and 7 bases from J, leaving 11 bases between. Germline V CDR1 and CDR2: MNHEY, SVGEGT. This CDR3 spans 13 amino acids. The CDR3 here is CASSYTRGPGYTF. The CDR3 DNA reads TGTGCCAGCAGTTACACCAGGGGTCCTGGCTACACCTTC.

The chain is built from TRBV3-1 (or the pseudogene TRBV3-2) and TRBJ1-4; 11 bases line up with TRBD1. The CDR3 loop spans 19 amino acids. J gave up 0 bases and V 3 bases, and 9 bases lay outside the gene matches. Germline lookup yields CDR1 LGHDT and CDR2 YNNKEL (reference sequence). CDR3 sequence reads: CASSHPGTGGFATNEKLFF. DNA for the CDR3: TGTGCCAGCAGCCACCCCGGGACAGGGGGTTTCGCAACTAATGAAAAACTGTTTTTT.

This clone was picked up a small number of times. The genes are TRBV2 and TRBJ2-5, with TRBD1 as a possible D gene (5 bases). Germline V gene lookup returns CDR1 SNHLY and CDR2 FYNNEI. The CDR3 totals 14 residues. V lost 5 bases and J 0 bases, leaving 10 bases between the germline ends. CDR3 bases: TGTGCCAGCAGTAGAGACAGAAACCAAGAGACCCAGTACTTC. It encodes CASSRDRNQETQYF.